These T cell receptor beta chains were read from a single sample in a study of blood T cell repertoires in COVID-19. Sequencing was performed with immunoSEQ multiplex PCR; in TCRdb, only in-frame clones are kept and a portion is missing. The table has approximately 440,000 clones, roughly 88% seen once. The sequenced material came from peripheral blood. Receptors originate from a woman between 45 and 60 years old with COVID-19, enrolled during active disease. Each CDR3 is given with its conserved first and last residue. D genes are given only for firm matches. Some rows have no size entry. The others give once, few or many, or a class for an expanded clone.

CDR3 DNA: TGCAGCGTTGAAGGGGAACAGGGAAGGTTTAACTATGGCTACACCTTC
CDR3 protein: CSVEGEQGRFNYGYTF
clone size: -
V gene: TRBV29-1
J gene: TRBJ1-2
CDR3 length: 16
D gene: -

CDR3 DNA: TGTGCCAGCTCACCGGGCCTCACGAGGGACACAGATACGCAGTATTTT
CDR3 protein: CASSPGLTRDTDTQYF
clone size: -
V gene: TRBV18
J gene: TRBJ2-3
CDR3 length: 16
D gene: -

CDR3 DNA: TGTGCCAGCAGCCAAGATCCGAGGGCCAGGAACACTGAAGCTTTCTTT
CDR3 protein: CASSQDPRARNTEAFF
clone size: -
V gene: TRBV3-1/TRBV3-2
J gene: TRBJ1-1
CDR3 length: 16
D gene: -

CDR3 DNA: TGTGCCAGCACGGAGTCTAGAGGCTACACCTTC
CDR3 protein: CASTESRGYTF
clone size: -
V gene: TRBV6-5
J gene: TRBJ1-2
CDR3 length: 11
D gene: -

CDR3 DNA: TGTGCCAGCAGCCGCCGGATGGGGGGAGGCTCCTACGAGCAGTACTTC
CDR3 protein: CASSRRMGGGSYEQYF
clone size: -
V gene: TRBV27
J gene: TRBJ2-7
CDR3 length: 16
D gene: -

CDR3 DNA: TGTGCCAGCAGCTCCGGGCGGGGCTACGAGCAGTACTTC
CDR3 protein: CASSSGRGYEQYF
clone size: -
V gene: TRBV5-6
J gene: TRBJ2-7
CDR3 length: 13
D gene: -

CDR3 DNA: TGTGCCAGCAGGGCGACGGGGGTCCCCACAGATACGCAGTATTTT
CDR3 protein: CASRATGVPTDTQYF
clone size: -
V gene: TRBV6-5
J gene: TRBJ2-3
CDR3 length: 15
D gene: -

CDR3 DNA: TGTGCCAGTAGCAGGGGGCTCCAAGAGACCCAGTACTTC
CDR3 protein: CASSRGLQETQYF
clone size: -
V gene: TRBV19
J gene: TRBJ2-5
CDR3 length: 13
D gene: TRBD1

CDR3 DNA: TGTGCCAGCAGCCTGGGACTAGCGGGGTCCACAGATACGCAGTATTTT
CDR3 protein: CASSLGLAGSTDTQYF
clone size: -
V gene: TRBV5-8
J gene: TRBJ2-3
CDR3 length: 16
D gene: TRBD2

CDR3 DNA: TGTGCCAGCAGTTTCTCGGGGAGTAAGCAGTACTTC
CDR3 protein: CASSFSGSKQYF
clone size: -
V gene: TRBV27
J gene: TRBJ2-7
CDR3 length: 12
D gene: -

CDR3 DNA: TGTGCCAGCAGTGACGGGGTTTCTAATGAAAAACTGTTTTTT
CDR3 protein: CASSDGVSNEKLFF
clone size: -
V gene: TRBV2
J gene: TRBJ1-4
CDR3 length: 14
D gene: -

CDR3 DNA: TGTGCCAGCAACTGGAGGGGTGGAACTGAAGCTTTCTTT
CDR3 protein: CASNWRGGTEAFF
clone size: -
V gene: TRBV27
J gene: TRBJ1-1
CDR3 length: 13
D gene: -

CDR3 DNA: TGTGCCAGCAGTTTTGGGCAGACCCAGTACTTC
CDR3 protein: CASSFGQTQYF
clone size: -
V gene: TRBV12-3/TRBV12-4
J gene: TRBJ2-5
CDR3 length: 11
D gene: -

CDR3 DNA: TGTGCCAGCAGTTACGACGGGGGATATAGCAATCAGCCCCAGCATTTT
CDR3 protein: CASSYDGGYSNQPQHF
clone size: once
V gene: TRBV6-6
J gene: TRBJ1-5
CDR3 length: 16
D gene: -

CDR3 DNA: TGTGCCAGTAGTCCAGAATCGACAGGGGGCGGCTACACCTTC
CDR3 protein: CASSPESTGGGYTF
clone size: -
V gene: TRBV19
J gene: TRBJ1-2
CDR3 length: 14
D gene: TRBD1

CDR3 DNA: TGTGCCAGCAGCCCACGGGGACAGCTCAACACCGGGGAGCTGTTTTTT
CDR3 protein: CASSPRGQLNTGELFF
clone size: -
V gene: TRBV5-8
J gene: TRBJ2-2
CDR3 length: 16
D gene: TRBD1

CDR3 DNA: TGTGCCTGGAGACGGAGGGTGACAGGGGCTGTCACTGAAGCTTTCTTT
CDR3 protein: CAWRRRVTGAVTEAFF
clone size: -
V gene: TRBV30
J gene: TRBJ1-1
CDR3 length: 16
D gene: TRBD1

CDR3 DNA: TGTGCCAGCAGTCTTTTTGGGACAGGAAATCAGCCCCAGCATTTT
CDR3 protein: CASSLFGTGNQPQHF
clone size: -
V gene: TRBV2
J gene: TRBJ1-5
CDR3 length: 15
D gene: TRBD1

CDR3 DNA: TGTGCCAGCAGCCCAAGGAGGGGTCGAAACGAGCAGTACTTC
CDR3 protein: CASSPRRGRNEQYF
clone size: once
V gene: TRBV7-3
J gene: TRBJ2-7
CDR3 length: 14
D gene: -

CDR3 DNA: TGTGCCATCAGTGAGGATAGCGGGGGCTATGAGCAGTTCTTC
CDR3 protein: CAISEDSGGYEQFF
clone size: -
V gene: TRBV10-3
J gene: TRBJ2-1
CDR3 length: 14
D gene: TRBD2

CDR3 DNA: TGTGCCAGCAGCTTAGTTCCGGAGTCAGATACGCAGTATTTT
CDR3 protein: CASSLVPESDTQYF
clone size: -
V gene: TRBV7-9
J gene: TRBJ2-3
CDR3 length: 14
D gene: -

CDR3 DNA: TGTGCCACCTTGGCCCCGGGACAGCAAAACATTCAGTACTTC
CDR3 protein: CATLAPGQQNIQYF
clone size: -
V gene: TRBV6-5
J gene: TRBJ2-4
CDR3 length: 14
D gene: TRBD1

CDR3 DNA: TGCAGCGTTGCGATGGAGGGGCCACACGGGGCCCAGTACTTC
CDR3 protein: CSVAMEGPHGAQYF
clone size: -
V gene: TRBV29-1
J gene: TRBJ2-5
CDR3 length: 14
D gene: -

CDR3 DNA: TGTGCCAGTAGTATAAACCCGGGACAGGGAAGGGGGAAAGCTTTCTTT
CDR3 protein: CASSINPGQGRGKAFF
clone size: -
V gene: TRBV19
J gene: TRBJ1-1
CDR3 length: 16
D gene: TRBD1

CDR3 DNA: TGTGCCAGCAGTTCACAGGGACAGGGGATGACTATCTATGGCTACACCTTC
CDR3 protein: CASSSQGQGMTIYGYTF
clone size: -
V gene: TRBV28
J gene: TRBJ1-2
CDR3 length: 17
D gene: TRBD1

CDR3 DNA: TGTGCCACACTCCCGGGCGGGGGCACCGGGGAGCTGTTTTTT
CDR3 protein: CATLPGGGTGELFF
clone size: -
V gene: TRBV6-6
J gene: TRBJ2-2
CDR3 length: 14
D gene: TRBD2

CDR3 DNA: TGTGCCAGCTCACCACCGGGGGGGACGGGTTCGGACACTGAAGCTTTCTTT
CDR3 protein: CASSPPGGTGSDTEAFF
clone size: -
V gene: TRBV18
J gene: TRBJ1-1
CDR3 length: 17
D gene: -